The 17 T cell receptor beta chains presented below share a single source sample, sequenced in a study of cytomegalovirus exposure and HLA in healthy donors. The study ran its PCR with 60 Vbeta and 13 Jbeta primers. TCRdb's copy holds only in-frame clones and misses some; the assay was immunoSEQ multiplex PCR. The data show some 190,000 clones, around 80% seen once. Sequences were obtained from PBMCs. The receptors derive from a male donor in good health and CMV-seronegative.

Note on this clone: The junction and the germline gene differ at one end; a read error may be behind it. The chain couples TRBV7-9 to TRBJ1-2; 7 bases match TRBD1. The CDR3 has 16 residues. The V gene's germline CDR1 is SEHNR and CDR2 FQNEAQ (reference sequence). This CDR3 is CSSSLGQGVANYGYTF. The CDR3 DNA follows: TGTTCCAGCAGCTTAGGGCAGGGGGTAGCTAACTATGGCTACACCTTC.

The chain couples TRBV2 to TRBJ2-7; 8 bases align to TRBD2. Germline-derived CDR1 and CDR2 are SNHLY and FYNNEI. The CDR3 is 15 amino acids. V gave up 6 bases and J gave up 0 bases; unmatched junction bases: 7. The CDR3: CASSPMTSVSYEQYF. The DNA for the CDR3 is TGTGCCAGCAGCCCGATGACTAGCGTCTCCTACGAGCAGTACTTC.

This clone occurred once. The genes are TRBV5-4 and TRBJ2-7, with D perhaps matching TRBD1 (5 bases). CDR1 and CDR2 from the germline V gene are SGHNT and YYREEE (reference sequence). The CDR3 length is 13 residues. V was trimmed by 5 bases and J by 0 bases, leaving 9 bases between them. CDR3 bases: TGTGCCAGCAGGTCCGACAGCTCCTACGAGCAGTACTTC. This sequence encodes CASRSDSSYEQYF.

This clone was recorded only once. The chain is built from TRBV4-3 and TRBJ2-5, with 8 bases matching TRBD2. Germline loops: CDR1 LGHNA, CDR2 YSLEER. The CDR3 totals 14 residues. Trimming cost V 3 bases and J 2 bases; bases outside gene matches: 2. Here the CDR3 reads CASSQTSVQETQYF. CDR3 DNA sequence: TGCGCCAGCAGCCAGACTAGCGTACAAGAGACCCAGTACTTC.

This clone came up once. CDR3 sequence (DNA): TGTGCCAGCAGCGTAGGGGAGGGGGGGGCATACAATGAGCAGTTCTTC. It yields the protein CASSVGEGGAYNEQFF. The V and J genes are TRBV9 and TRBJ2-1, with TRBD2 as a possible D gene (7 bases). The V end was cut by 0 bases, the J end by 4 bases, with 14 bases between. The CDR3 is made up of 16 amino acids. Germline loops: CDR1 SGDLS, CDR2 YYNGEE.

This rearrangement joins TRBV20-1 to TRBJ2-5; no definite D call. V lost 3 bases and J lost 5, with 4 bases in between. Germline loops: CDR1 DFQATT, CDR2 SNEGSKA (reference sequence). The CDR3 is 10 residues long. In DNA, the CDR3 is TGCAGTGCTAGCGGGGAGACCCAGTACTTC. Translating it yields CSASGETQYF.

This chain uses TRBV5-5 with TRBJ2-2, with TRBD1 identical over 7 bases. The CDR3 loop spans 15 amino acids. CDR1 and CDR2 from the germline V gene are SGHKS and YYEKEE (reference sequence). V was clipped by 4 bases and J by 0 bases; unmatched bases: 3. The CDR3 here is CASSLTGTNTGELFF. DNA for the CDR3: TGTGCCAGCAGCCTGACAGGGACGAACACCGGGGAGCTGTTTTTT.

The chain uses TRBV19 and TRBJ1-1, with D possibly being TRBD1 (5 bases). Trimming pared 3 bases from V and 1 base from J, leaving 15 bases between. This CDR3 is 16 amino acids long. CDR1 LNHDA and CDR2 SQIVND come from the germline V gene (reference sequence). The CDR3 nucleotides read TGTGCCAGTAGTATCGGGGGTAACTTTCGGAACACTGAAGCTTTCTTT. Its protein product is CASSIGGNFRNTEAFF. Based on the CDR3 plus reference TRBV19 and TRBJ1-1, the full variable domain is DGGITQSPKYLFRKEGQNVTLSCEQNLNHDAMYWYRQDPGQGLRLIYYSQIVNDFQKGDIAEGYSVSREKKESFPLTVTSAQKNPTAFYLCASSIGGNFRNTEAFFGQGTRLTVV.

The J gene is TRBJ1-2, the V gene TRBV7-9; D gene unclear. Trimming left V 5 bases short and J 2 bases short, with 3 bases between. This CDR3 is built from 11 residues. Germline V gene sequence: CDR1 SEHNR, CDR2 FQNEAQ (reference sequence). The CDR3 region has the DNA TGTGCCAGCAGCCAAAACTATGGCTACACCTTC. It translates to CASSQNYGYTF.

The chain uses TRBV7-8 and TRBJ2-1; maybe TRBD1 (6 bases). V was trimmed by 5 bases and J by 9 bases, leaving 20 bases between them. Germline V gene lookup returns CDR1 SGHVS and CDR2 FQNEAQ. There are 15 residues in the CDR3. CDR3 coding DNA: TGTGCCAGCAGCCCAGGGGTGGGGGATGGTGGTGAGCAGTTCTTC. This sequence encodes CASSPGVGDGGEQFF.

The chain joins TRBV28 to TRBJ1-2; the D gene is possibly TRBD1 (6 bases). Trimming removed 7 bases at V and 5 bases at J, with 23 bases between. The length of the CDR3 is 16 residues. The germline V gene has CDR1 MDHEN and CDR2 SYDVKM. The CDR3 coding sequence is TGTGCCAGCAAGGAATCGGGACAACCTACCCGTTATGGCTACACCTTC. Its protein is CASKESGQPTRYGYTF.

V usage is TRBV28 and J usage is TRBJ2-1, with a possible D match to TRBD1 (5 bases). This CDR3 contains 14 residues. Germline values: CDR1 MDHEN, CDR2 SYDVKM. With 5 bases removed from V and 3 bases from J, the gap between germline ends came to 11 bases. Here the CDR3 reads CASSALGVYNEQFF. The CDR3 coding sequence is TGTGCCAGCAGTGCTCTAGGGGTCTACAATGAGCAGTTCTTC.

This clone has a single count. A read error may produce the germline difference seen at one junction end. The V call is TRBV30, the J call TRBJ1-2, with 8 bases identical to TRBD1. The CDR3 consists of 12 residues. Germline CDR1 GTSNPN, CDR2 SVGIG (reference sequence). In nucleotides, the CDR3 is TGTGCCTGGTCCCAGGGGGCGAGTGGCTACCCCTTC. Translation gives CAWSQGASGYPF.

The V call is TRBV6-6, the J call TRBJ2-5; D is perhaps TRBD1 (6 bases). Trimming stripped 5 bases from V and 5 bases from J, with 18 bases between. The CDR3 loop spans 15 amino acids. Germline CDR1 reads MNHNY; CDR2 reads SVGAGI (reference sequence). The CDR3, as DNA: TGTGCCAGCAGTGACCACAGGGTGGGGTTGGAGACCCAGTACTTC. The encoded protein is CASSDHRVGLETQYF.

The CDR3 reads CASSSTAGAVIQYF. As DNA, the CDR3 is TGTGCCAGCAGCTCGACAGCGGGGGCGGTCATTCAGTACTTC. The V and J genes are TRBV7-2 and TRBJ2-4; TRBD2 matches at 8 bases. Trimming cost V 4 bases and J 9 bases; bases outside gene matches: 8. CDR1 and CDR2 (germline): SGHTA, FQGNSA. This CDR3 is 14 amino acids long.

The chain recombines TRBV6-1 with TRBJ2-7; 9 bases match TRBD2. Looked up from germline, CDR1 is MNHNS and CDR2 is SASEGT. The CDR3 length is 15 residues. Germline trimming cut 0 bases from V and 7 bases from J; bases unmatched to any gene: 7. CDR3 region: CASSEARLAVGEQYF. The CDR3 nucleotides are TGTGCCAGCAGTGAAGCCAGACTAGCGGTTGGGGAGCAGTACTTC.

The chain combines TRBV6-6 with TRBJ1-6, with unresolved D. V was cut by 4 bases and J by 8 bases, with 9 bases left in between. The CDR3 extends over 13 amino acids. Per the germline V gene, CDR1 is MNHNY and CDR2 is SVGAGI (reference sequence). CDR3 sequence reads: CASSSVVHSPLHF. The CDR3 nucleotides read TGTGCCAGCAGTTCCGTCGTCCATTCACCCCTCCACTTT.